This entry describes one T cell receptor beta chain. The antigen is unknown. Amplification of TCR beta CDR3 regions used RNA as the template. HTBI primers were employed in a first-round RT-PCR of the TCR CDR3. MiXCR was run by TCRdb on the multiplex PCR reads, yielding one entry per CDR3 protein. The sample has around 700,000 distinct CDR3 sequences, over 15% seen once. This specimen comes from a study of T cells in Graves' hyperthyroidism and ophthalmopathy. The study's findings and limits: Ophthalmopathy, which appeared later, was predicted by the model a median approximately 6.7 months before onset. Blood also showed most of the thyroid clonotypes that were expanded above 0.001.

The diagnoses drew upon clinical symptoms, serum thyroxine and TRAb, thyroid ultrasound and orbital computed tomography. Specimen: blood. The source is a woman between 45 and 60 years old with Graves' hyperthyroidism that later progressed to Graves' ophthalmopathy.

The CDR3 spells CASSSSTGGLAEAFF. CDR3 coding DNA: TGTGCCAGCAGTTCGTCGACAGGGGGCTTAGCTGAAGCTTTCTTT. The chain is built from TRBV27 and TRBJ1-1; 10 bases are shared with TRBD1. Germline V lookup: CDR1 MNHEY, CDR2 SMNVEV (reference sequence). The junction had 8 bases not matched to a gene; V was cut back by 4 bases and J by 6 bases. The CDR3 spans 15 residues.